Listed below are T cell receptor beta chains from one sample, sequenced in a study of blood T cell repertoires in COVID-19. The data were produced by immunoSEQ multiplex PCR, yet TCRdb's version contains in-frame clones alone and is incomplete. The repertoire holds some 240,000 clones, with over 70% as singletons. Source material: PBMCs or T cells enriched from blood (not recorded which). These TCRs come from a woman aged 40 to 50 who had been exposed to COVID-19. Both conserved end residues are part of each CDR3. A D gene is named only where the DNA matches it firmly. Only some rows state a clone size, as once, few, many or a class for expanded clones.

v_gene: TRBV11-2
abundance: -
j_gene: TRBJ1-6
d_gene: -
CDR3nt: TGTGCCAGCAGCTTAGATTCGTACGGCCAGGGGATTTCACCCCTCCACTTT
CDR3aa: CASSLDSYGQGISPLHF

v_gene: TRBV19
abundance: -
j_gene: TRBJ1-5
d_gene: -
CDR3nt: TGTGCCAGTAGTATAGATAGGTTTGCAACAGCCCGCCCCCAGCATTTT
CDR3aa: CASSIDRFATARPQHF

v_gene: TRBV11-2
abundance: -
j_gene: TRBJ1-1
d_gene: -
CDR3nt: TGTGCCACTGGAACAGGTCCCACTGAAGCTTTCTTT
CDR3aa: CATGTGPTEAFF

v_gene: TRBV28
abundance: -
j_gene: TRBJ2-1
d_gene: -
CDR3nt: TGTGCCAGCAGTTTCTGGGACAATTATGAGCAGTTCTTC
CDR3aa: CASSFWDNYEQFF

v_gene: TRBV6-5
abundance: -
j_gene: TRBJ2-3
d_gene: -
CDR3nt: TGTGCCAGCAGTAAGGGAGCAGATACGCAGTATTTT
CDR3aa: CASSKGADTQYF

v_gene: TRBV4-2
abundance: once
j_gene: TRBJ1-2
d_gene: TRBD1
CDR3nt: TGTGCCAGCAGCCCGAGGGGGACAGGTCAAGGCTACACCTTC
CDR3aa: CASSPRGTGQGYTF

v_gene: TRBV24-1
abundance: -
j_gene: TRBJ2-5
d_gene: TRBD1
CDR3nt: TGTGCCACCAGTGATCCCTCTTCGACAGGGAAGGTGGAGACCCAGTACTTC
CDR3aa: CATSDPSSTGKVETQYF

v_gene: TRBV29-1
abundance: -
j_gene: TRBJ2-3
d_gene: -
CDR3nt: TGCAGCGTGCGGGACGGATCGGGGGATACGCAGTATTTT
CDR3aa: CSVRDGSGDTQYF

v_gene: TRBV29-1
abundance: -
j_gene: TRBJ2-2
d_gene: -
CDR3nt: TGCAGCGTCGCCGACAGAATCGGGGAGCTGTTTTTT
CDR3aa: CSVADRIGELFF

v_gene: TRBV6-5
abundance: -
j_gene: TRBJ1-1
d_gene: -
CDR3nt: TGTGCCAGCAGTTACTCCATGAACACTGAAGCTTTCTTT
CDR3aa: CASSYSMNTEAFF

v_gene: TRBV11-1
abundance: -
j_gene: TRBJ2-4
d_gene: -
CDR3nt: TGTGCCAGCAGCCTGGACAGTCCACTAGCCAAAAACATTCAGTACTTC
CDR3aa: CASSLDSPLAKNIQYF

v_gene: TRBV5-4
abundance: -
j_gene: TRBJ2-7
d_gene: -
CDR3nt: TGTGCCAGCAGCTTGGCCGCAGGCTACGAGCAGTACTTC
CDR3aa: CASSLAAGYEQYF

v_gene: TRBV4-3
abundance: once
j_gene: TRBJ1-6
d_gene: TRBD1
CDR3nt: TGCGCCAGCAGCCAAATCCAGGGGGCTTCACCCCTCCACTTT
CDR3aa: CASSQIQGASPLHF

v_gene: TRBV4-1
abundance: -
j_gene: TRBJ2-3
d_gene: -
CDR3nt: TGCGCCAGCAGCCAAAGCGTTAGCACAGATACGCAGTATTTT
CDR3aa: CASSQSVSTDTQYF

v_gene: TRBV12-3/TRBV12-4
abundance: -
j_gene: TRBJ1-2
d_gene: -
CDR3nt: TGTGCCACTGCGACGGGTTGGGATGGCTACACCTTC
CDR3aa: CATATGWDGYTF

v_gene: TRBV6-1
abundance: -
j_gene: TRBJ2-7
d_gene: -
CDR3nt: TGTGCCAGCAGTGAATTTGGGCGACAGCGTCCATCCTACGAGCAGTACTTC
CDR3aa: CASSEFGRQRPSYEQYF

v_gene: TRBV11-1
abundance: once
j_gene: TRBJ1-1
d_gene: TRBD1
CDR3nt: TGTGCCAGCAGCCCGGGACAGGGAAACACTGAAGCTTTCTTT
CDR3aa: CASSPGQGNTEAFF

v_gene: TRBV28
abundance: -
j_gene: TRBJ2-1
d_gene: -
CDR3nt: TGTGCCAGCCTTTTTCTAGGGGGTCCCAATGAGCAGTTCTTC
CDR3aa: CASLFLGGPNEQFF

v_gene: TRBV19
abundance: once
j_gene: TRBJ1-2
d_gene: -
CDR3nt: TGTGCCAGTACCGGATGGCAGGGCGACCCTACCTTC
CDR3aa: CASTGWQGDPTF

v_gene: TRBV7-7
abundance: -
j_gene: TRBJ2-2
d_gene: -
CDR3nt: TGTGCTAGCAGCTTAGCCCCGGGGCGGGGTCGCGGGGAGCTGTTTTTT
CDR3aa: CASSLAPGRGRGELFF

v_gene: TRBV2
abundance: -
j_gene: TRBJ2-5
d_gene: -
CDR3nt: TGTGCCAGCAGTCGGGACATCGGAGAGACCCAGTACTTC
CDR3aa: CASSRDIGETQYF

v_gene: TRBV4-2
abundance: -
j_gene: TRBJ1-6
d_gene: -
CDR3nt: TGTGCCAGCAGCCAACTAAACAGGATTACCTATAATTCACCCCTCCACTTT
CDR3aa: CASSQLNRITYNSPLHF

v_gene: TRBV7-2
abundance: -
j_gene: TRBJ1-2
d_gene: -
CDR3nt: TGTGCCAGCAGCTTAGCACGCGTCAGGGTACCCTATGGCTACACCTTC
CDR3aa: CASSLARVRVPYGYTF

v_gene: TRBV28
abundance: once
j_gene: TRBJ1-3
d_gene: -
CDR3nt: TGTGCCAGCAGTACCCAGGCCTCTGGAAACACCATATATTTT
CDR3aa: CASSTQASGNTIYF

v_gene: TRBV9
abundance: -
j_gene: TRBJ2-1
d_gene: TRBD2
CDR3nt: TGTGCCAGCAGCGTAGCTCACGGAGTAGCGGGGGGCAATGAGCAGTTCTTC
CDR3aa: CASSVAHGVAGGNEQFF

v_gene: TRBV4-2
abundance: few
j_gene: TRBJ2-1
d_gene: TRBD2
CDR3nt: TGTGCCAGCAGCCCATTTGTTATAGCGGGGGGAAGCTCCTACAATGAGCAGTTCTTC
CDR3aa: CASSPFVIAGGSSYNEQFF

v_gene: TRBV15
abundance: -
j_gene: TRBJ1-1
d_gene: -
CDR3nt: TGTGCCACCAGAACCGACAGGAACACTGAAGCTTTCTTT
CDR3aa: CATRTDRNTEAFF

v_gene: TRBV11-2
abundance: -
j_gene: TRBJ1-2
d_gene: -
CDR3nt: TGTGCCAGCACCCCGGGAAAGGCAGGCCACTATGGCTACACCTTC
CDR3aa: CASTPGKAGHYGYTF

v_gene: TRBV28
abundance: -
j_gene: TRBJ2-5
d_gene: -
CDR3nt: TGTGCCAGCAGGAGCTTTTCGGACAGCCAAGAGACCCAGTACTTC
CDR3aa: CASRSFSDSQETQYF